The 21 T cell receptor beta chains below come from one sample, sequenced in a study of shared clonotypes between healthy human individuals (dated by TCRdb to 2018 to 2020). Library prep was done by the immunoSEQ multiplex PCR assay. TCRdb mirrors the immuneACCESS table, restricted to in-frame sequences. Some clones are absent from its copies; in checked studies, under half trace to an unresolved V gene, and the reason for the others is unknown. The sample yields approximately 2.1 million clones; more than 80% were counted once. Clones ranked in the top ten supply 0.39% of the sample. Sample: naive CD4+ T cells from PBMCs. This specimen's cell subset or site label, interpreted: CD45RA+ positively selected. The receptors come from a man between 18 and 35 years old in good health. Some clones in this sample may be carry-over from other donors' samples.

The chain links TRBV27 to TRBJ2-6, with 12 bases that match TRBD1. Germline V gene data show CDR1 as MNHEY and CDR2 as SMNVEV (reference sequence). With 3 bases clipped from V and 0 bases from J, the junction kept 3 bases outside the gene matches. The CDR3 is 18 amino acids. The CDR3 reads CASSFGDRGLSGANVLTF. Written as DNA, the CDR3 is TGTGCCAGCAGTTTTGGGGACAGGGGGCTCTCTGGGGCCAACGTCCTGACTTTC.

The chain employs TRBV27 and TRBJ2-7; D call uncertain. The CDR3 totals 15 residues. The V and J ends lost 8 bases and 0 bases respectively, with 17 bases between them. CDR1 MNHEY and CDR2 SMNVEV come from the germline V gene (reference sequence). The CDR3 loop reads CASLSTSRFSYEQYF. CDR3 nucleotide sequence: TGTGCCAGCCTTTCCACCTCTCGGTTCTCCTACGAGCAGTACTTC.

The chain employs TRBV11-3 and TRBJ1-1, with 8 positions matching TRBD1. The CDR3 consists of 14 residues. V shed 5 bases, J shed 4 bases, and the junction held 6 bases outside the gene matches. Per germline, CDR1 SGHNT and CDR2 YENEEA. DNA of the CDR3: TGTGCCAGCAGCGGCGCGACAGGGGCCACTGAAGCTTTCTTT. The encoded protein is CASSGATGATEAFF. The whole variable domain, remainder taken from reference TRBV11-3 and TRBJ1-1, is EAGVVQSPRYKIIEKKQPVAFWCNPISGHNTLYWYLQNLGQGPELLIRYENEEAVDDSQLPKDRFSAERLKGVDSTLKIQPAELGDSAVYLCASSGATGATEAFFGQGTRLTVV.

The chain links TRBV27 to TRBJ1-1; D remains ambiguous. Germline V gene data show CDR1 as MNHEY and CDR2 as SMNVEV (reference sequence). This CDR3 is built from 14 residues. Trimming took off 5 bases at V and 5 bases at J, with 15 bases between the two ends. This CDR3 is CASSPSVRWTEAFF. Written as DNA, the CDR3 is TGTGCCAGCAGTCCCTCCGTTAGGTGGACTGAAGCTTTCTTT.

Concerning this clone itself: This same CDR3 is encoded by further DNA sequences in the sample. The chain has TRBV11-2 and TRBJ1-4; a weak D match, TRBD1 (6 bases). The CDR3 length is 15 residues. Germline V gene lookup returns CDR1 SGHAT and CDR2 FQNNGV. Trimming took off 0 bases at V and 8 bases at J, with 13 bases between the two ends. CDR3 sequence reads: CASSLDGGRGEKLFF. The CDR3 nucleotides are TGTGCCAGCAGCTTAGACGGGGGGCGAGGGGAAAAACTGTTTTTT.

The chain joins TRBV14 to TRBJ2-6; TRBD2 aligns across 7 bases. This CDR3 has 18 amino acids. The V and J ends lost 5 bases and 2 bases, in that order; junction bases with no gene match: 12. The germline CDR1 and CDR2 sequences are SGHDN and FVKESK. In nucleotides, the CDR3 is TGTGCCAGCAGCTTCAGACTAGCCGGAGGGCCTGGGGCCAACGTCCTGACTTTC. Amino acids: CASSFRLAGGPGANVLTF.

The chain links TRBV11-2 to TRBJ2-2; D unclear. V shed 3 bases and J shed 0 bases, with 5 bases lying between them. This CDR3 comprises 14 residues. CDR1 SGHAT and CDR2 FQNNGV come from the germline V gene. CDR3 region: CASSFTANTGELFF. Here the CDR3 DNA reads TGTGCCAGCAGCTTTACGGCGAACACCGGGGAGCTGTTTTTT.

The chain joins TRBV28 to TRBJ1-5; 11 nucleotides match TRBD1. After removal of 4 bases from V and 1 base from J, the junction contained 12 bases not matched to a gene. This CDR3 spans 19 amino acids. In germline, CDR1 is MDHEN, CDR2 SYDVKM. CDR3: CASSSPGDRGSRSNQPQHF. CDR3 nucleotide sequence: TGTGCCAGCAGTTCACCGGGGGACAGGGGGAGTAGGAGCAATCAGCCCCAGCATTTT.

The chain recombines TRBV11-3 with TRBJ2-3; D is uncertain. This CDR3 is 13 amino acids long. CDR1 SGHNT and CDR2 YENEEA come from the germline V gene. Trimming left V 1 base short and J 6 bases short, with 8 bases between. The CDR3 loop is CASSLGSKDTQYF. CDR3 DNA sequence: TGTGCCAGCAGCTTAGGTTCTAAGGATACGCAGTATTTT. Full variable domain (outside the CDR3, taken from reference TRBV11-3 and TRBJ2-3): EAGVVQSPRYKIIEKKQPVAFWCNPISGHNTLYWYLQNLGQGPELLIRYENEEAVDDSQLPKDRFSAERLKGVDSTLKIQPAELGDSAVYLCASSLGSKDTQYFGPGTRLTVL.

The table lists this clone with a count of one. V is TRBV5-1 and J is TRBJ2-1, with D hard to call. The CDR3 has 12 residues. Deletions cut 1 base from V and 7 bases from J, with 6 bases between. CDR1 is SGHRS and CDR2 is YFSETQ in the germline V gene. CDR3: CASSLYRNEQFF. In DNA form, the CDR3 reads TGCGCCAGCAGCTTGTACCGAAATGAGCAGTTCTTC. Full variable domain (outside the CDR3, taken from reference TRBV5-1 and TRBJ2-1): KAGVTQTPRYLIKTRGQQVTLSCSPISGHRSVSWYQQTPGQGLQFLFEYFSETQRNKGNFPGRFSGRQFSNSRSEMNVSTLELGDSALYLCASSLYRNEQFFGPGTRLTVL.

The chain links TRBV9 to TRBJ2-6; D not resolved. The CDR3 is 13 residues long. Germline loops: CDR1 SGDLS, CDR2 YYNGEE. Trimming removed 3 bases from V and 3 bases from J, with 4 bases in between. CDR3 DNA sequence: TGTGCCAGCAGCGCCTATGGGGCCAACGTCCTGACTTTC. It specifies CASSAYGANVLTF.

This chain joins TRBV28 and TRBJ1-3; perhaps TRBD1 as D (5 bases). The CDR3 totals 17 residues. Germline CDR1 and CDR2: MDHEN and SYDVKM. Trimming cost V 7 bases and J 0 bases, with 19 bases left between them. The CDR3 DNA is TGTGCCAGCACCCTGGGGCAGGGTCTGGGCTCTGGAAACACCATATATTTT. Amino acids: CASTLGQGLGSGNTIYF.

V usage is TRBV29-1 and J usage is TRBJ2-5; TRBD1 matches at 8 bases. Germline V CDR1 and CDR2: SQVTM, ANQGSEA. V gave up 6 bases and J gave up 4 bases; unmatched junction bases: 7. The CDR3 length is 13 residues. CDR3 coding DNA: TGCAGCGTAGTCAGGGGGCAGCTAGAGACCCAGTACTTC. Residues: CSVVRGQLETQYF.

The gene calls are TRBV7-6 and TRBJ2-1; TRBD2 matches 12 bases. This CDR3 region has 15 residues. Germline trimming cut 4 bases from V and 2 bases from J; bases unmatched to any gene: 0. The V gene's germline CDR1 is SGHVS and CDR2 FNYEAQ. The CDR3 loop reads CASSWTSGAYNEQFF. The DNA for the CDR3 is TGTGCCAGCAGCTGGACTAGCGGGGCCTACAATGAGCAGTTCTTC.

The chain links TRBV6-1 to TRBJ1-1; D unresolved. Germline loops: CDR1 MNHNS, CDR2 SASEGT. The CDR3 runs 13 residues. Trimming pared 1 base from V and 6 bases from J, leaving 9 bases between. CDR3 nucleotides: TGTGCCAGCAGTGAAGGGGCCCCACCTGAAGCTTTCTTT. Amino acids: CASSEGAPPEAFF.

This chain links TRBV11-3 with TRBJ1-2, with D unresolved. Trimming shortened V by 3 bases and J by 12 bases, and 14 bases separated the two germline ends. The length of the CDR3 is 12 residues. Germline V gene data show CDR1 as SGHNT and CDR2 as YENEEA. CDR3 in amino acids: CASSLDAHDHTF. The CDR3, as DNA: TGTGCCAGCAGCTTGGACGCTCACGACCACACCTTC.

With respect to this clone: Other DNA sequences in the same sample also yield this CDR3. The rearrangement joins TRBV28 to TRBJ1-1; D unclear. Germline loops: CDR1 MDHEN, CDR2 SYDVKM. CDR3 length equals 14 residues. V shed 4 bases and J shed 0 bases, with 9 bases lying between them. CDR3 DNA: TGTGCCAGCAGTTCGGACGGATTGAACACTGAAGCTTTCTTT. Its translation is CASSSDGLNTEAFF.

This rearrangement joins TRBV6-6 to TRBJ2-5; either TRBD1 or TRBD2 may supply D (5 bases each). The germline V gene has CDR1 MNHNY and CDR2 SVGAGI (reference sequence). V shed 2 bases and J shed 2 bases, with 12 bases lying between them. The CDR3 is made up of 15 amino acids. CDR3 region: CASSYRGPSQETQYF. CDR3 DNA sequence: TGTGCCAGCAGTTACAGGGGACCCTCACAAGAGACCCAGTACTTC.

Turning to this clone: Additional DNA sequences in this sample encode the identical CDR3. The V call is TRBV9, the J call TRBJ1-3; D not certain. V was pared by 2 bases and J by 0 bases, with 6 bases between. This CDR3 is 14 amino acids long. Germline V gene lookup returns CDR1 SGDLS and CDR2 YYNGEE. CDR3 in DNA: TGTGCCAGCAGCGTGGCCGGCTCTGGAAACACCATATATTTT. This translates into CASSVAGSGNTIYF.

V is TRBV5-6 and J is TRBJ2-1; weak D call: TRBD2 (8 bases). V lost 4 bases and J lost 12, with 23 bases in between. The CDR3 extends over 15 amino acids. Germline V gene sequence: CDR1 SGHDT, CDR2 YYEEEE. The CDR3 DNA reads TGTGCCAGCAGCCCGGGTAGCGGGACGACAGGGTTGCAGTTCTTC. Amino acid sequence: CASSPGSGTTGLQFF.

The J gene is TRBJ2-7, the V gene TRBV7-9, with TRBD2 matching over 13 bases. Germline V gene lookup returns CDR1 SEHNR and CDR2 FQNEAQ (reference sequence). J was trimmed by 6 bases and V by 4 bases; bases with no gene match: 15. This CDR3 is 18 amino acids long. The CDR3 reads CASSYGTSGARAAGEQYF. The CDR3 DNA reads as TGTGCCAGCAGCTACGGGACTAGCGGGGCTCGGGCTGCGGGCGAGCAGTACTTC.